This passage covers 19 T cell receptor beta chains from one sample sequenced in a study of identical twins. TCRdb re-derived calls from the 5' RACE reads in MiXCR, one entry per CDR3 protein. Of roughly 1,500,000 distinct CDR3 sequences detected, under 35% appear once; the ten largest clones hold 0.27%. Source material: cord blood. These receptors all stem from a newborn girl in good health.

The chain couples TRBV20-1 to TRBJ1-1, with TRBD1 identical over 9 bases. CDR1 is DFQATT, CDR2 SNEGSKA, per germline (reference sequence). The junction had 10 bases not matched to a gene; V was cut back by 7 bases and J by 4 bases. This CDR3 comprises 14 residues. CDR3 sequence reads: CSVPNRGRGTEAFF. The CDR3 nucleotides read TGCAGTGTTCCTAACAGGGGGCGAGGCACTGAAGCTTTCTTT.

V gene TRBV27 combines with J gene TRBJ1-6, with 10 bases lining up with TRBD1. CDR1 MNHEY and CDR2 SMNVEV come from the germline V gene (reference sequence). The length of the CDR3 is 16 residues. The ends lost 3 bases at V and 13 bases at J; junction bases unmatched: 12. CDR3 region: CASSFATGGAPVPLHF. DNA of the CDR3: TGTGCCAGCAGTTTCGCGACAGGGGGCGCACCTGTCCCCCTCCACTTT.

This rearrangement joins TRBV27 to TRBJ1-5, with D tentatively TRBD1 (5 bases). Trimming removed 6 bases at V and 7 bases at J, with 13 bases between. Germline V gene sequence: CDR1 MNHEY, CDR2 SMNVEV (reference sequence). The CDR3 length is 13 residues. The CDR3: CASRSLDNQPQHF. DNA for the CDR3: TGTGCCAGCAGAAGTCTGGACAACCAGCCCCAGCATTTT.

The chain has TRBV29-1 and TRBJ1-1; D is unresolved. Trimming left V 4 bases short and J 4 bases short, with 10 bases between. CDR1 SQVTM and CDR2 ANQGSEA come from the germline V gene. The CDR3 contains 12 residues. CDR3 protein: CSVVGSVTEAFF. CDR3 nucleotides: TGCAGCGTTGTGGGGTCGGTCACTGAAGCTTTCTTT. Full variable domain (remainder filled in from reference TRBV29-1 and TRBJ1-1): SAVISQKPSRDICQRGTSLTIQCQVDSQVTMMFWYRQQPGQSLTLIATANQGSEATYESGFVIDKFPISRPNLTFSTLTVSNMSPEDSSIYLCSVVGSVTEAFFGQGTRLTVV.

This clonotype was found a few times. The gene calls are TRBV28 and TRBJ2-7, with D perhaps matching TRBD1 (6 bases). V was pared by 4 bases and J by 0 bases, with 16 bases between. The germline V gene has CDR1 MDHEN and CDR2 SYDVKM. This CDR3 comprises 16 residues. The CDR3 here is CASSSSRTAFSYEQYF. CDR3 DNA: TGTGCCAGCAGTTCCTCACGGACAGCATTCTCCTACGAGCAGTACTTC.

This clonotype was observed a few times. The chain is built from TRBV29-1 and TRBJ1-1; 8 nucleotides line up with TRBD1. V trimming: 4 bases; J trimming: 1 base; junction bases outside the gene matches: 5. This CDR3 is 14 amino acids long. Germline lookup yields CDR1 SQVTM and CDR2 ANQGSEA. The CDR3 bases are TGCAGCGTTGGCGCTGACAGGGGGAACACTGAAGCTTTCTTT. Translated, it gives CSVGADRGNTEAFF.

This chain links TRBV11-2 with TRBJ2-4; D is uncertain. CDR1 is SGHAT, CDR2 FQNNGV, per germline. V lost 0 bases, J lost 5 bases, and 5 bases lay in between. The CDR3 covers 13 residues. CDR3 sequence (DNA): TGTGCCAGCAGCTTAGATACGGAAAACATTCAGTACTTC. It yields the protein CASSLDTENIQYF.

This chain links TRBV20-1 with TRBJ1-5; tentative D call: TRBD1 (5 bases). CDR3 length equals 15 residues. Germline CDR1 is DFQATT and CDR2 is SNEGSKA (reference sequence). The CDR3 here is CSGVDRTYSNQPQHF. In DNA form, the CDR3 reads TGCAGCGGAGTCGACAGAACTTATAGCAATCAGCCCCAGCATTTT.

This clonotype was counted a few times. V and J are TRBV20-1 and TRBJ2-5; TRBD2 matches at 8 bases. The J call is doubtful: the DNA matches TRBJ2-7 better. The germline V gene has CDR1 DFQATT and CDR2 SNEGSKA (reference sequence). This CDR3 is built from 15 residues. The CDR3 here is CSARDKAGVNHEQYF. DNA of the CDR3: TGCAGTGCTAGAGACAAAGCGGGGGTTAACCACGAGCAGTACTTC.

The rearrangement uses TRBV15 and TRBJ2-7; a possible D gene is TRBD2 (5 bases). Germline values: CDR1 LNHNV, CDR2 YYDKDF (reference sequence). Trimming left V 0 bases short and J 6 bases short, with 12 bases between. The CDR3 sequence is 14 residues long. The CDR3 DNA is TGTGCCACCAGCAGAGATCGGGGTCTCTTCGAGCAGTACTTC. Translated, it gives CATSRDRGLFEQYF.

This clonotype was picked up a small number of times. The chain couples TRBV20-1 to TRBJ1-5, with D unclear. V lost 7 bases, J lost 3 bases, and 10 bases lay in between. This CDR3 comprises 12 residues. CDR1 DFQATT and CDR2 SNEGSKA come from the germline V gene (reference sequence). CDR3 in amino acids: CSVRRTNQPQHF. DNA for the CDR3: TGCAGTGTGCGGCGGACCAATCAGCCCCAGCATTTT.

This clonotype came up a few times. This chain joins TRBV20-1 and TRBJ2-5, with 10 nucleotides matching TRBD2. The last part of the DNA fits TRBJ2-7 better; the J call may be wrong. The CDR3 has 14 amino acids. Germline V gives CDR1 DFQATT, CDR2 SNEGSKA (reference sequence). The CDR3 sequence: CSAALAGAGYEQYF. In DNA form, the CDR3 reads TGCAGTGCAGCTCTAGCGGGGGCCGGATACGAGCAGTACTTC.

V usage is TRBV9 and J usage is TRBJ2-3; TRBD2 agrees at 13 bases. Germline V gene data show CDR1 as SGDLS and CDR2 as YYNGEE. The CDR3 loop spans 18 amino acids. V shed 4 bases, J shed 3 bases, and the junction held 11 bases outside the gene matches. The CDR3 loop reads CASSPHLGLAGETDTQYF. The CDR3 nucleotides are TGTGCCAGCAGCCCCCACTTAGGACTAGCGGGAGAAACAGATACGCAGTATTTT.

This clonotype has just a few counts. This chain uses TRBV5-6 with TRBJ1-6; no reliable D call. The CDR3 covers 14 residues. V lost 0 bases, J lost 5 bases, and 6 bases lay in between. From germline, CDR1 is SGHDT and CDR2 YYEEEE. The CDR3 coding sequence is TGTGCCAGCAGCTTGGCCAGGAATAATTCACCCCTCCACTTT. Protein product: CASSLARNNSPLHF.

This clonotype was seen once. A single base separates this from a much larger clone, so it may be a read error. The chain joins TRBV12-3 or TRBV12-4 to TRBJ2-1; D is perhaps TRBD1 (6 bases). The CDR3 spans 15 residues. V was trimmed by 7 bases and J by 0 bases, leaving 13 bases between them. The CDR3 DNA reads TGTGCCAGCATCCGGACAGCGAGCTCCTACAATGAGCAGTTCTTC. Its protein product is CASIRTASSYNEQFF.

For this clonotype: A read error is possible here, since a much larger clone lies one base away. The V gene is TRBV3-1, the J gene TRBJ2-3, with no clear D. Germline CDR1 and CDR2: LGHDT and YNNKEL (reference sequence). V gave up 2 bases and J gave up 2 bases, with 5 bases separating them. The CDR3 spans 13 residues. CDR3 amino acids: CASSQPATDTQYF. CDR3 DNA: TGTGCCAGCAGCCAACCAGCCACAGATACGCAGTATTTT.

This chain connects TRBV20-1 to TRBJ1-1; D uncertain. From germline, CDR1 is DFQATT and CDR2 SNEGSKA (reference sequence). The V end lost 2 bases, the J end lost 8 bases, and 9 bases lay between the germline ends. CDR3 length equals 11 residues. CDR3 nucleotide sequence: TGCAGTGCTAGATTGAGGGCGGAAGCTTTCTTT. This encodes CSARLRAEAFF.

This chain joins TRBV11-2 and TRBJ1-3; D is undetermined. CDR1 and CDR2 (germline): SGHAT, FQNNGV. Between the trimmed V and J ends, which lost 5 bases and 0 bases, there was a span of 14 bases. There are 16 residues in the CDR3. CDR3: CASSPTTAYSGNTIYF. CDR3 coding DNA: TGTGCCAGCAGCCCAACAACAGCGTACTCTGGAAACACCATATATTTT. The full variable domain, in which reference TRBV11-2 and TRBJ1-3 provide the parts outside the CDR3, is EAGVAQSPRYKIIEKRQSVAFWCNPISGHATLYWYQQILGQGPKLLIQFQNNGVVDDSQLPKDRFSAERLKGVDSTLKIQPAKLEDSAVYLCASSPTTAYSGNTIYFGEGSWLTVV.

Only a few counts were recorded for this clonotype. V usage is TRBV7-9 and J usage is TRBJ1-2; D not resolved. Trimming pared 1 base from V and 13 bases from J, leaving 7 bases between. Germline assignment: CDR1 SEHNR and CDR2 FQNEAQ (reference sequence). CDR3 length: 10 residues. The CDR3 sequence: CASSLEVLTF. CDR3 in DNA: TGTGCCAGCAGCTTAGAGGTTCTCACCTTC. The variable domain in full, with the rest retrieved from reference TRBV7-9 and TRBJ1-2, is DTGVSQNPRHKITKRGQNVTFRCDPISEHNRLYWYRQTLGQGPEFLTYFQNEAQLEKSRLLSDRFSAERPKGSFSTLEIQRTEQGDSAMYLCASSLEVLTFGSGTRLTVV.